The next 18 T cell receptor beta chains were all read from a single sample in a study of shared clonotypes between healthy human individuals. TCRdb's copy holds only in-frame clones and misses some; the assay was immunoSEQ multiplex PCR. The sample consists of a few million clones, approximately 92% of them appearing once. The sequenced material came from naive CD4+ T cells sorted from blood. As for subset: CD45RA+ positively selected. These receptors originate from a man between 18 and 35 years old in good health.

The gene calls are TRBV9 and TRBJ2-2; D is tentatively TRBD1 or TRBD2 (6 bases each). Germline V gene data show CDR1 as SGDLS and CDR2 as YYNGEE. V gave up 4 bases and J gave up 7 bases, with 20 bases separating them. The CDR3 is 16 amino acids. The CDR3 DNA follows: TGTGCCAGCAGCCCTCATAGGGGGGCTGTTGGCGGGGAGCTGTTTTTT. Translated, it gives CASSPHRGAVGGELFF.

The V gene is TRBV19, the J gene TRBJ2-3, with 10 bases identical to TRBD1. Germline CDR1 reads LNHDA; CDR2 reads SQIVND (reference sequence). V shed 3 bases, J shed 5 bases, and the junction held 5 bases outside the gene matches. The CDR3 is 15 residues long. The CDR3 nucleotides read TGTGCCAGTAGTATCGGACAGGGGGATGTAGATACGCAGTATTTT. This translates into CASSIGQGDVDTQYF. The full variable domain, rest sourced from reference TRBV19 and TRBJ2-3, is DGGITQSPKYLFRKEGQNVTLSCEQNLNHDAMYWYRQDPGQGLRLIYYSQIVNDFQKGDIAEGYSVSREKKESFPLTVTSAQKNPTAFYLCASSIGQGDVDTQYFGPGTRLTVL.

The chain is built from TRBV6-1 and TRBJ2-7; 8 positions agree with TRBD2. The CDR3 extends over 16 amino acids. Trimming cost V 0 bases and J 0 bases; bases outside gene matches: 4. Looked up from germline, CDR1 is MNHNS and CDR2 is SASEGT. The CDR3 loop reads CASSEAPGGSSYEQYF. The CDR3 region has the DNA TGTGCCAGCAGTGAAGCCCCGGGGGGGTCCTCCTACGAGCAGTACTTC.

V and J are TRBV2 and TRBJ1-1; a possible D gene is TRBD1 (5 bases). Trimming cost V 6 bases and J 0 bases, with 11 bases left between them. CDR1 is SNHLY and CDR2 is FYNNEI in the germline V gene. The CDR3 spans 14 residues. The CDR3 nucleotides are TGTGCCAGCAGGGGGCGGACAATGAACACTGAAGCTTTCTTT. Its translation is CASRGRTMNTEAFF.

This CDR3 is CASSSTGTSSYEQYF. The CDR3 bases are TGTGCCAGCAGCTCAACCGGGACTAGCTCCTACGAGCAGTACTTC. The chain is built from TRBV9 and TRBJ2-7, with 8 nucleotides matching TRBD2. The CDR3 covers 15 residues. Unmatched junction bases numbered 6, after V lost 4 bases and J lost 0 bases. Germline V gene lookup returns CDR1 SGDLS and CDR2 YYNGEE.

The J gene is TRBJ2-1, the V gene TRBV18, with TRBD2 matching 7 bases. Unmatched junction bases numbered 7, after V lost 3 bases and J lost 8 bases. Per the germline V gene, CDR1 is KGHSH and CDR2 is LQKENI. CDR3 length equals 14 residues. CDR3 DNA sequence: TGTGCCAGCTCACCCTATGCGGCGGGGGATGAGCAGTTCTTC. This codes for CASSPYAAGDEQFF.

This rearrangement joins TRBV4-1 to TRBJ2-5; D gene unclear. The CDR3 extends over 13 amino acids. Germline assignment: CDR1 MGHRA and CDR2 YSYEKL. V was cut by 3 bases and J by 5 bases, with 10 bases left in between. As DNA, the CDR3 is TGCGCCAGCAGCCAGCGCCATTTGGAGACCCAGTACTTC. Protein: CASSQRHLETQYF.

The chain carries TRBV6-1 and TRBJ1-5; 12 nucleotides agree with TRBD1. J was trimmed by 6 bases and V by 0 bases; bases with no gene match: 6. This CDR3 has 17 amino acids. The germline V gene encodes CDR1 MNHNS and CDR2 SASEGT. The CDR3 DNA reads as TGTGCCAGCAGTGAAGCACGGGACAGGGGGCGAGGTCAGCCCCAGCATTTT. Encoded protein: CASSEARDRGRGQPQHF.

The chain couples TRBV5-1 to TRBJ2-1; D might be TRBD1 (6 bases). V dropped 0 bases and J dropped 8 bases, with 15 bases sitting between them. CDR3 length equals 15 residues. The germline V gene has CDR1 SGHRS and CDR2 YFSETQ. CDR3 sequence (DNA): TGCGCCAGCAGCTTGGCCGTAGTACAGGGCGATGAGCAGTTCTTC. This codes for CASSLAVVQGDEQFF.

The V gene is TRBV6-6, the J gene TRBJ2-3, with 8 nucleotides matching TRBD2. The CDR3 sequence is 15 residues long. Trimming at V came to 7 bases and at J to 3 bases, leaving 9 bases not matched to a gene. Germline V gene sequence: CDR1 MNHNY, CDR2 SVGAGI (reference sequence). CDR3 DNA sequence: TGTGCCAGCACCTACGGGGGGGCCGGAACAGATACGCAGTATTTT. This sequence encodes CASTYGGAGTDTQYF.

The chain has TRBV5-1 and TRBJ2-3; D might be TRBD1 (6 bases). Trimming removed 4 bases from V and 6 bases from J, with 12 bases in between. This CDR3 is built from 13 residues. Germline V gene sequence: CDR1 SGHRS, CDR2 YFSETQ. DNA for the CDR3: TGCGCCAGCAGCCCATTCCAGGGGGATACGCAGTATTTT. Translating it yields CASSPFQGDTQYF.

This clone has only a few counts. V gene TRBV21-1 combines with J gene TRBJ1-2. TRBV21-1 is noted as a pseudogene. The CDR3 is made up of 14 amino acids. The CDR3 region is CASPPSGRVYGYTF. CDR3 coding DNA: TGTGCCAGCCCCCCCTCTGGGAGGGTCTATGGCTACACCTTC.

V usage is TRBV4-1 and J usage is TRBJ2-1, with 9 bases fitting TRBD1. J gave up 7 bases and V 4 bases, and 11 bases lay outside the gene matches. There are 16 residues in the CDR3. The germline V gene encodes CDR1 MGHRA and CDR2 YSYEKL. The CDR3 DNA is TGCGCCAGCAGCCCCCTGGGGACAGGGATAAAAAATGAGCAGTTCTTC. This encodes CASSPLGTGIKNEQFF.

The chain couples TRBV10-3 to TRBJ1-3; unclear D gene. This CDR3 has 15 amino acids. Per the germline V gene, CDR1 is ENHRY and CDR2 is SYGVKD. V was shortened by 4 bases and J by 1 base, with 11 bases between the two germline ends. CDR3 nucleotide sequence: TGTGCCATCAGTGGGCCGGGATATTCTGGAAACACCATATATTTT. Its protein product is CAISGPGYSGNTIYF.

The chain employs TRBV4-1 and TRBJ2-7, with D perhaps matching TRBD1 (5 bases). The V gene's germline CDR1 is MGHRA and CDR2 YSYEKL. V dropped 0 bases and J dropped 3 bases, with 12 bases sitting between them. This CDR3 contains 15 residues. The CDR3 bases are TGCGCCAGCAGCCAAGAGCCGGACATGGTCTACGAGCAGTACTTC. This encodes CASSQEPDMVYEQYF.

The chain is built from TRBV5-6 and TRBJ1-2, with 7 bases lining up with TRBD1. Trimming at V came to 4 bases and at J to 6 bases, leaving 15 bases not matched to a gene. The CDR3 sequence is 16 residues long. Germline V lookup: CDR1 SGHDT, CDR2 YYEEEE. CDR3 in DNA: TGTGCCAGCAGCCCGCCGTGGAGTACAGGGGTACATGGCTACACCTTC. This gives the protein CASSPPWSTGVHGYTF.

This clone came up a few times. The DNA for the CDR3 is TGTGCCAGCAGCACTGTAGCGGGAGGGTACAATGAGCAGTTCTTC. This translates into CASSTVAGGYNEQFF. J is TRBJ2-1 and V is TRBV21-1; the table's D gene call, TRBD2, was not cross checked with the DNA. TRBV21-1 is recorded as a pseudogene. The CDR3 covers 15 residues.

The CDR3 protein is CASSAGQGFTGELFF. Written as DNA, the CDR3 is TGTGCCAGCAGCGCCGGACAGGGGTTCACCGGGGAGCTGTTTTTT. The chain recombines TRBV5-6 with TRBJ2-2; TRBD1 matches at 9 bases. CDR1 and CDR2 from the germline V gene are SGHDT and YYEEEE. The V segment lost 4 bases and the J segment 4 bases; nucleotides outside the gene matches: 5. The CDR3 has 15 amino acids.